Below are 6 T cell receptor beta chains sequenced from a single sample in a study of siplizumab effects on memory and regulatory T cells. The protocol was immunoSEQ multiplex PCR, while the TCRdb copy is restricted to in-frame clones and leaves out a portion. The table lists about 120,000 clones, over 85% of them singletons. What was sequenced was CD4+ T cells sorted from blood. All receptors derive from a human donor in good health.

The chain uses TRBV19 and TRBJ1-1, with 8 bases identical to TRBD1. The V segment lost 3 bases and the J segment 3 bases; nucleotides outside the gene matches: 9. Looked up from germline, CDR1 is LNHDA and CDR2 is SQIVND (reference sequence). The CDR3 contains 16 residues. In nucleotides, the CDR3 is TGTGCCAGTAGTATTTCAGGGGGCAGGGTGGACACTGAAGCTTTCTTT. It codes for CASSISGGRVDTEAFF.

The table lists this clone with a count of one. The chain combines TRBV6-5 with TRBJ2-7; no clear D. With 4 bases removed from V and 5 bases from J, the gap between germline ends came to 6 bases. The CDR3 loop spans 11 amino acids. CDR1 MNHEY and CDR2 SVGAGI come from the germline V gene. This CDR3 is CASSWANEQYF. For the CDR3, the DNA is TGTGCCAGCAGTTGGGCGAACGAGCAGTACTTC.

The V and J genes are TRBV6-1 and TRBJ2-1, with D perhaps matching TRBD1 (5 bases). The V and J ends lost 7 bases and 12 bases respectively, with 16 bases between them. Germline V gives CDR1 MNHNS, CDR2 SASEGT. CDR3 length equals 12 residues. The CDR3 nucleotides read TGTGCCAGCAAATGGGCCACAGGATTGCAGTTCTTC. Translating gives CASKWATGLQFF.

This clone was counted a single time. The V and J genes are TRBV21-1 and TRBJ1-4. TRBV21-1 is an annotated pseudogene. The CDR3 contains 11 residues. The CDR3 reads CASREGEKLFF. The CDR3 coding sequence is TGTGCCAGCCGGGAGGGAGAAAAACTGTTTTTT.

This chain's CDR3 is CASSAPDRGGQAFF. CDR3 sequence (DNA): TGTGCCAGCAGCGCCCCTGACAGGGGCGGTCAAGCTTTCTTT. The rearrangement joins TRBV9 to TRBJ1-1; 8 bases map to TRBD1. The CDR3 is 14 amino acids. Germline V lookup: CDR1 SGDLS, CDR2 YYNGEE. J was trimmed by 9 bases and V by 3 bases; bases with no gene match: 10.

The V call is TRBV14, the J call TRBJ1-2; TRBD1 is a possible D gene (6 bases). CDR1 SGHDN and CDR2 FVKESK come from the germline V gene. V was trimmed by 4 bases and J by 9 bases, leaving 15 bases between them. The CDR3 length is 13 residues. The CDR3 is CASSLSGDNRYTF. In nucleotides, the CDR3 is TGTGCCAGCAGCCTCAGCGGGGACAATCGCTACACCTTC.